The T cell receptor (beta chain) under discussion was sequenced for a study of blood T cell repertoires in COVID-19. This CDR3 is built from 15 residues. The germline V and J ends were trimmed by 1 base and 2 bases, with 10 bases remaining between them. Germline assignment: CDR1 MDHEN and CDR2 SYDVKM. The protocol was immunoSEQ multiplex PCR, while the TCRdb copy is restricted to in-frame clones and leaves out a portion. Here the sample spans approximately 70,000 clones, 91% being singletons. The V gene is TRBV28, the J gene TRBJ2-3; weak D call: TRBD2 (5 bases). Source material: peripheral blood. This clonotype originated in a man between 40 and 49 years old with COVID-19, enrolled during active disease. CDR3 region: CASSLSGRDTDTQYF. CDR3 nucleotide sequence: TGTGCCAGCAGTTTATCAGGACGGGACACAGATACGCAGTATTTT.